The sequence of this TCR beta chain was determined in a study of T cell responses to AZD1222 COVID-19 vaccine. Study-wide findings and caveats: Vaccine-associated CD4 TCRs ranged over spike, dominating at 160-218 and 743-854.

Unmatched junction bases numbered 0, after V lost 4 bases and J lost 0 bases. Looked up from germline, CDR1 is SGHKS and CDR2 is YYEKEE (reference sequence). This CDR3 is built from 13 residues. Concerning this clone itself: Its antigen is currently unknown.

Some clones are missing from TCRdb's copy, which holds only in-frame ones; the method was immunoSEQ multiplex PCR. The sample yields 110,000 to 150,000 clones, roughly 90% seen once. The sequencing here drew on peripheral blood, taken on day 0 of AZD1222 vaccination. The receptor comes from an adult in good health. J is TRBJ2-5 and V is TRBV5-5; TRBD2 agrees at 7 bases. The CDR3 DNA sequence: TGTGCCAGCAGCCGGGGGGACCAAGAGACCCAGTACTTC. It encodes CASSRGDQETQYF.